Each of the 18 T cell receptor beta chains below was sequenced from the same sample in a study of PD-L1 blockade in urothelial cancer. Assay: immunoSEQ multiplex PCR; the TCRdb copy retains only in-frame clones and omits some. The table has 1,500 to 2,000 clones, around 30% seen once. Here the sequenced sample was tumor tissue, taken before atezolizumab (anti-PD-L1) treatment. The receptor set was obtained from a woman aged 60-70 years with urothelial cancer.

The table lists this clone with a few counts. CDR3 region: CASSYGPSSAYEQYF. As DNA, the CDR3 is TGTGCCAGCAGTTACGGGCCCTCCAGCGCCTACGAGCAGTACTTC. J is TRBJ2-7 and V is TRBV6-8; D gene unclear. The CDR3 has 15 residues. The germline V and J ends were trimmed by 2 bases and 2 bases, with 13 bases remaining between them. Germline CDR1 and CDR2: MNHGY and SAAAGT.

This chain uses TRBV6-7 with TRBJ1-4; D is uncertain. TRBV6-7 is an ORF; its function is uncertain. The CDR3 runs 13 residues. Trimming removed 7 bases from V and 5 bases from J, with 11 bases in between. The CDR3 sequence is CASTRGLNEKLFF. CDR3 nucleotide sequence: TGTGCCAGCACCCGCGGTCTGAATGAAAAACTGTTTTTT.

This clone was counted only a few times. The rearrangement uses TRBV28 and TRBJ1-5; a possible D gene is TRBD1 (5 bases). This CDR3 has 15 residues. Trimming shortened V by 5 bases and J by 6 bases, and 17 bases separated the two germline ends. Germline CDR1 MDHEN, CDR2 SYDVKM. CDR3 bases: TGTGCCAGCAGTACAATCGGGCAGGGAGGTCAGCCCCAGCATTTT. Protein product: CASSTIGQGGQPQHF.

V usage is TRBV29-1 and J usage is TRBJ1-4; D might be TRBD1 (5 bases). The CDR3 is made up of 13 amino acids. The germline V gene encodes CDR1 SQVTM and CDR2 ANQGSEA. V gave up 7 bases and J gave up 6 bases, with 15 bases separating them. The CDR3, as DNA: TGCAGCGCCGCGGGGGGATTTGATGAAAAACTGTTTTTT. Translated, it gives CSAAGGFDEKLFF.

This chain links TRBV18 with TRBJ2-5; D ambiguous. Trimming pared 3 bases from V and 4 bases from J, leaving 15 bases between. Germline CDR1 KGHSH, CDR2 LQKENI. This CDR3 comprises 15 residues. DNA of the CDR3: TGTGCCAGCTCACCCCCGGCAGGTCGGGTAGAGACCCAGTACTTC. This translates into CASSPPAGRVETQYF.

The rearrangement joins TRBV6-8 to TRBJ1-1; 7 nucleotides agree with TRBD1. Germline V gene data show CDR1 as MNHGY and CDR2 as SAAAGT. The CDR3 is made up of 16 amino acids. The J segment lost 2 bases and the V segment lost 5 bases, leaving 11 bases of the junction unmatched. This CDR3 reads CASSRTGGGGNTEAFF. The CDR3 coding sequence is TGTGCCAGCAGTCGGACGGGTGGAGGGGGCAACACTGAAGCTTTCTTT.

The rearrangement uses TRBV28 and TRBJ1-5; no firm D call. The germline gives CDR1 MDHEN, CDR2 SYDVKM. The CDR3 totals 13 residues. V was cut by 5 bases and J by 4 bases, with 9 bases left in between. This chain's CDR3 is CASSLLMNQPQHF. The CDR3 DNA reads TGTGCCAGCAGTCTTCTGATGAATCAGCCCCAGCATTTT.

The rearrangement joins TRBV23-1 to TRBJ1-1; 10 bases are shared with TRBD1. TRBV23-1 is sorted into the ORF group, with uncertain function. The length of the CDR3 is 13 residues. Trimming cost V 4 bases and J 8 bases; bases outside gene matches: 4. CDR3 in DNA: TGCGCCAGCAGTCGCGAGGGACAGGGGGAAGCTTTCTTT. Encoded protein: CASSREGQGEAFF.

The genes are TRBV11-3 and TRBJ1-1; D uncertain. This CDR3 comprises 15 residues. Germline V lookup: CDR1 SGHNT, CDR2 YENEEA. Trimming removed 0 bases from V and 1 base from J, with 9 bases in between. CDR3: CASSLDRGRNTEAFF. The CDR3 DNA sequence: TGTGCCAGCAGCTTAGATCGAGGCAGGAACACTGAAGCTTTCTTT.

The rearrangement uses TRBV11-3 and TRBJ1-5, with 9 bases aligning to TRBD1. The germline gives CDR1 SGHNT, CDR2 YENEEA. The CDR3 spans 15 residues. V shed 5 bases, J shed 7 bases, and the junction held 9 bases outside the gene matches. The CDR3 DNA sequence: TGTGCCAGCAGCACGGGACAGGGATTGGGCCAGCCCCAGCATTTT. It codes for CASSTGQGLGQPQHF.

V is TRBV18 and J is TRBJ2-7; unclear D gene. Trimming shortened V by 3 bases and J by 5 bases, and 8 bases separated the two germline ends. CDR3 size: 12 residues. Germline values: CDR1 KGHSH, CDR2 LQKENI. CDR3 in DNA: TGTGCCAGCTCACCCATTGGGGACGAGCAGTACTTC. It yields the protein CASSPIGDEQYF. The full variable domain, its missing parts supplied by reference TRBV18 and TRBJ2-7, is NAGVMQNPRHLVRRRGQEARLRCSPMKGHSHVYWYRQLPEEGLKFMVYLQKENIIDESGMPKERFSAEFPKEGPSILRIQQVVRGDSAAYFCASSPIGDEQYFGPGTRLTVT.

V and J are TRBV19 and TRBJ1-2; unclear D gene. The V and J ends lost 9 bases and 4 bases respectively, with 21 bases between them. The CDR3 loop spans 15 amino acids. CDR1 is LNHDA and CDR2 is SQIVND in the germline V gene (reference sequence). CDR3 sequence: CASRSTLGSIYGYTF. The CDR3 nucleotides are TGTGCCAGCCGTTCTACTCTAGGGAGTATCTATGGCTACACCTTC.

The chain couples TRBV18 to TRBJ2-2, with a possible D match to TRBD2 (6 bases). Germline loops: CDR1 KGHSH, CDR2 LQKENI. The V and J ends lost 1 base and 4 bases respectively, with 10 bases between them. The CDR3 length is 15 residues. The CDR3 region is CASSPLWGGTGELFF. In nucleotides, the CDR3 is TGTGCCAGCTCACCACTATGGGGAGGCACCGGGGAGCTGTTTTTT.

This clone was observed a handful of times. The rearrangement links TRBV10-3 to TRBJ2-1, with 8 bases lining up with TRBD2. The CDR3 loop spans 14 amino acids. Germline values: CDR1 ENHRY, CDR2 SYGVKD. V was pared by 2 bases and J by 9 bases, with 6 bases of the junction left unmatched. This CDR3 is CAISEVGGRSEQFF. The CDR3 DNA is TGTGCCATCAGTGAGGTAGGCGGGAGGAGTGAGCAGTTCTTC.

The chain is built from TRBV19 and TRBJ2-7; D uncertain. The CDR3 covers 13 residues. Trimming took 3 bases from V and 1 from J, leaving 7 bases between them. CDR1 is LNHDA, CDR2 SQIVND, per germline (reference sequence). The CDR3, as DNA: TGTGCCAGTAGTATCTCCCAGTCCTACGAGCAGTACTTC. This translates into CASSISQSYEQYF.

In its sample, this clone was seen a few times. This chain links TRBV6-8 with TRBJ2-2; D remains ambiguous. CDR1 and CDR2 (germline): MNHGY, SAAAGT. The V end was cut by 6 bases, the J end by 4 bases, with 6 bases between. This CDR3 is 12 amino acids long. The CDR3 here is CASSLSTGELFF. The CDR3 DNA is TGTGCCAGCAGCCTTAGCACCGGGGAGCTGTTTTTT.

In DNA, the CDR3 is TGCGCCAGCAGCATAGCGGGAGGGCCATATGAGCAGTTCTTC. Translating gives CASSIAGGPYEQFF. This sequence joins TRBV5-1 and TRBJ2-1; 11 nucleotides match TRBD2. The germline gives CDR1 SGHRS, CDR2 YFSETQ. The CDR3 totals 14 residues. The V segment lost 4 bases and the J segment 8 bases; nucleotides outside the gene matches: 5.

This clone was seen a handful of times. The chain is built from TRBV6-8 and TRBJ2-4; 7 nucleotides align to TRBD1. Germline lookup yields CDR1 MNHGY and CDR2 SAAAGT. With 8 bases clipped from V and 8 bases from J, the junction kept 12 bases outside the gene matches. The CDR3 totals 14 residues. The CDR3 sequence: CASEPTGSIHIQYF. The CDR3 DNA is TGTGCCAGCGAACCGACAGGGTCGATACACATTCAGTACTTC.